These T cell receptor beta chains were read from a single sample in a study of beta chain features in type 1 diabetes. The protocol was immunoSEQ multiplex PCR, while the TCRdb copy is restricted to in-frame clones and leaves out a portion. The table records 150,000 to 200,000 clones, approximately 10% of them present only once. Sample: central memory CD4+ T cells from blood. These receptors were taken from a woman under 40 with type 1 diabetes. CDR3s include the opening cysteine and the closing phenylalanine or tryptophan. The D gene is left open where the match is weak. Size values are once, few and many counts, or a class for expanded clones, and some rows have none.

v_gene: TRBV10-3
j_gene: TRBJ1-5
abundance: .
d_gene: TRBD1
CDR3nt: TGTGCCATCAGTGAGACGAACAGGGGCCTATCAAGCAATCAGCCCCAGCATTTT
CDR3aa: CAISETNRGLSSNQPQHF

v_gene: TRBV6-1
j_gene: TRBJ2-5
abundance: .
d_gene: .
CDR3nt: TGTGCCAGCAGCGGGGAGGCTTCACCAGAGACCCAGTACTTC
CDR3aa: CASSGEASPETQYF

v_gene: TRBV27
j_gene: TRBJ1-5
abundance: .
d_gene: .
CDR3nt: TGTGCCAGCAGTCCTATCAGCAATCAGCCCCAGCATTTT
CDR3aa: CASSPISNQPQHF

v_gene: TRBV11-3
j_gene: TRBJ2-3
abundance: few
d_gene: TRBD2
CDR3nt: TGTGCCAGCAGCCCCCTTTCCATAGCGGGAGACCTCACAGATACGCAGTATTTT
CDR3aa: CASSPLSIAGDLTDTQYF

v_gene: TRBV4-1
j_gene: TRBJ2-1
abundance: few
d_gene: TRBD2
CDR3nt: TGTGCCAGCAGCCAAGGTTCTAGCGGGAGATACAATGAGCAGTTCTTC
CDR3aa: CASSQGSSGRYNEQFF

v_gene: TRBV18
j_gene: TRBJ2-1
abundance: .
d_gene: TRBD1
CDR3nt: TGTGCCAGCTCACCTAATATGGGACAGGGGGACAATGAGCAGTTCTTC
CDR3aa: CASSPNMGQGDNEQFF

v_gene: TRBV5-1
j_gene: TRBJ2-3
abundance: few
d_gene: TRBD1
CDR3nt: TGCGCCAGCAGCTTACAGGGGGTTTACACAGATACGCAGTATTTT
CDR3aa: CASSLQGVYTDTQYF

v_gene: TRBV2
j_gene: TRBJ2-7
abundance: few
d_gene: .
CDR3nt: TGTGCCAGCCGCGGGGTTTCCTACGAGCAGTACTTC
CDR3aa: CASRGVSYEQYF

v_gene: TRBV7-9
j_gene: TRBJ2-7
abundance: few
d_gene: .
CDR3nt: TGTGCCAGCAGCTTCCTGCGAGAGCAGTACTTC
CDR3aa: CASSFLREQYF

v_gene: TRBV15
j_gene: TRBJ1-5
abundance: few
d_gene: .
CDR3nt: TGTGCCACCAGCAGAGATCGGGGGGACCCGCGCAATCAGCCCCAGCATTTT
CDR3aa: CATSRDRGDPRNQPQHF

v_gene: TRBV7-2
j_gene: TRBJ2-3
abundance: few
d_gene: TRBD2
CDR3nt: TGTGCCAGCAGCTCACCTAGCGGGAGGGCCACAGATACGCAGTATTTT
CDR3aa: CASSSPSGRATDTQYF

v_gene: TRBV6-5
j_gene: TRBJ1-1
abundance: .
d_gene: TRBD1
CDR3nt: TGTGCCAGCAGTCGCCAGACAGGGTGGAACACTGAAGCTTTCTTT
CDR3aa: CASSRQTGWNTEAFF

v_gene: TRBV29-1
j_gene: TRBJ2-5
abundance: .
d_gene: .
CDR3nt: TGCAGCGTCGTACAGGTCGGGGAGACCCAGTACTTC
CDR3aa: CSVVQVGETQYF

v_gene: TRBV5-1
j_gene: TRBJ2-1
abundance: few
d_gene: .
CDR3nt: TGCGCCAGCAGCTGGAGCGGCTACAATGAGCAGTTCTTC
CDR3aa: CASSWSGYNEQFF

v_gene: TRBV9
j_gene: TRBJ1-2
abundance: few
d_gene: TRBD1
CDR3nt: TGTGCCAGCTCGGGGGACAGGGGCTACTATGGCTACACCTTC
CDR3aa: CASSGDRGYYGYTF

v_gene: TRBV9
j_gene: TRBJ2-7
abundance: few
d_gene: .
CDR3nt: TGTGCCAGCAGCGTAGCCCCGGGTAGCACCTACGAGCAGTACTTC
CDR3aa: CASSVAPGSTYEQYF

v_gene: TRBV6-6
j_gene: TRBJ2-7
abundance: few
d_gene: .
CDR3nt: TGTGCCGCCCGGGACATAACCTACGAGCAGTACTTC
CDR3aa: CAARDITYEQYF

v_gene: TRBV5-4
j_gene: TRBJ2-1
abundance: .
d_gene: TRBD2
CDR3nt: TGTGCCAGCAGCCTGACTAGCTGGGTGGATGAGCAGTTCTTC
CDR3aa: CASSLTSWVDEQFF

v_gene: TRBV18
j_gene: TRBJ2-1
abundance: few
d_gene: .
CDR3nt: TGTGCCAGCTCACCACCAGGCGGGACGGAGTACAATGAGCAGTTCTTC
CDR3aa: CASSPPGGTEYNEQFF

v_gene: TRBV19
j_gene: TRBJ1-2
abundance: .
d_gene: TRBD1
CDR3nt: TGTGCCAGTAGTATAGGGACAGGGAACTATGGCTACACCTTC
CDR3aa: CASSIGTGNYGYTF

v_gene: TRBV4-1
j_gene: TRBJ2-7
abundance: .
d_gene: TRBD2
CDR3nt: TGCGCCAGCAGCCAAGGAACGGGAGGGAGTTCCTACGAGCAGTACTTC
CDR3aa: CASSQGTGGSSYEQYF

v_gene: TRBV15
j_gene: TRBJ1-2
abundance: few
d_gene: .
CDR3nt: TGTGCCACCAGCAGGGACAGAAAGTCTAACTATGGCTACACCTTC
CDR3aa: CATSRDRKSNYGYTF

v_gene: TRBV6-5
j_gene: TRBJ1-1
abundance: .
d_gene: .
CDR3nt: TGTGCCAGCAGAGTTAGACAAGACACTGAAGCTTTCTTT
CDR3aa: CASRVRQDTEAFF

v_gene: TRBV18
j_gene: TRBJ2-1
abundance: .
d_gene: TRBD2
CDR3nt: TGTGCCAGCGGGCGGGAGGCCTACAATGAGCAGTTCTTC
CDR3aa: CASGREAYNEQFF

v_gene: TRBV4-1
j_gene: TRBJ2-1
abundance: .
d_gene: TRBD2
CDR3nt: TGCGCCAGCAGCCCCGCTAGCGGAATCTCCTACAATGAGCAGTTCTTC
CDR3aa: CASSPASGISYNEQFF

v_gene: TRBV5-4
j_gene: TRBJ2-1
abundance: few
d_gene: TRBD1
CDR3nt: TGTGCCAGCAGCCCACGACAGGGACCCGGCAATGAGCAGTTCTTC
CDR3aa: CASSPRQGPGNEQFF